The sample holds a few counts of the clone carrying this TCR beta chain. Other DNA sequences from this sample encode an identical CDR3 as well. This sample was included in a study of cytomegalovirus exposure and HLA in healthy donors. It was with 60 Vbeta and 13 Jbeta primers that the PCR ran. The data were produced by immunoSEQ multiplex PCR, yet TCRdb's version contains in-frame clones alone and is incomplete. The repertoire consists of fewer than 250,000 clones, with over 60% occurring once and the leading ten covering approximately 1.8%. All donors participated as healthy donors of bone marrow. The TCR comes from a male donor in good health and CMV-seronegative. Sequences were obtained from PBMCs.

CDR3 in amino acids: CASSPLRDTQYF. The CDR3 DNA follows: TGTGCCAGCTCTCCCCTCAGAGATACGCAGTATTTT. This chain links TRBV18 with TRBJ2-3; D is uncertain. CDR1 and CDR2 (germline): KGHSH, LQKENI. Trimming took off 6 bases at V and 5 bases at J, with 9 bases between the two ends. This CDR3 is 12 amino acids long.